This T cell receptor beta chain was profiled in a study of T cells after yellow fever vaccination. Study-wide results and caveats: Weaker, the secondary response had a peak occurring faster, on day 5 versus 15. At under 98% for CD4 and 75% to 90% for CD8, most primary-vaccination clones showed up again after the booster. Contaminants from the bulk population, in the form of abundant clonotypes, could be found in FACS-sorted repertoires.

TCRdb called the 5' RACE reads again in MiXCR, with one record for every CDR3 protein. The data contain approximately 510,000 distinct CDR3 sequences, around a fifth of them singletons. A note on this clonotype: Its antigen is still unknown.

The germline gives CDR1 SGHRS, CDR2 YFSETQ. The V and J ends lost 7 bases and 0 bases respectively, with 14 bases between them. The CDR3 is 15 residues long. This TCR came from a man aged 18 to 29 who received the YFV17D yellow fever vaccine. The sample in question was PBMCs, obtained less than 25 days after the first yellow fever vaccination. The chain employs TRBV5-1 and TRBJ2-1, with D perhaps TRBD2 (6 bases). The CDR3 sequence is CASEGGSSSYNEQFF. The CDR3 DNA follows: TGCGCCAGCGAGGGAGGTAGTAGCTCCTACAATGAGCAGTTCTTC.